The rows below give T cell receptor beta chains drawn from one sample of a study of blood T cell repertoires in COVID-19. TCRdb's table, derived via immunoSEQ multiplex PCR, lists solely in-frame clones and lacks some. The sample contains nearly 400,000 clones, around 92% of which appear only once. The specimen was PBMCs or T cells enriched from blood (not recorded which). These receptors originate from a woman aged 30 to 39 who had recovered from COVID-19. The CDR3 runs from the conserved cysteine through the conserved F or W. A D gene is named only where the DNA matches it firmly. Rows may omit the clone size; those that give it use once, few, many or a size class.

J,D,V,size,DNA,CDR3
TRBJ1-3,.,TRBV30,.,TGTGCCTGGAGTGTTGGGACACTTGGAAACACCATATATTTT,CAWSVGTLGNTIYF
TRBJ2-3,TRBD2,TRBV3-1/TRBV3-2,.,TGTGCCAGCAGCCCCCCCGGGACTAGCGGGAGAGATACGCAGTATTTT,CASSPPGTSGRDTQYF
TRBJ2-7,.,TRBV6-5,.,TGTGCCACTCTAGGGGCCCTCTACGAGCAGTACTTC,CATLGALYEQYF
TRBJ1-3,.,TRBV30,few,TGTGCCTGGAGGGACAGTTTAAACACCATATATTTT,CAWRDSLNTIYF
TRBJ1-2,.,TRBV3-1/TRBV3-2,.,TGTGCCAGCAGCCAGACACACAGACGACCCCCGTATGGCTACACCTTC,CASSQTHRRPPYGYTF
TRBJ1-1,TRBD1,TRBV19,.,TGTGCTTCCAGGACAGGGAGGAACACTGAAGCTTTCTTT,CASRTGRNTEAFF
TRBJ1-2,.,TRBV18,few,TGTGCCAGCTCACACGGGATACCCGGCGTCCATGGCTACACCTTC,CASSHGIPGVHGYTF
TRBJ2-6,.,TRBV18,.,TGTGCCAGCTCACCGGTTGGCCTCTCTGGGGCCAACGTCCTGACTTTC,CASSPVGLSGANVLTF
TRBJ2-4,.,TRBV18,.,TGTGCCAGCTCAGAAGGCGGGACAGCCATTCAGTACTTC,CASSEGGTAIQYF
TRBJ2-7,TRBD2,TRBV19,.,TGTGCCAGTAGTAGCGGGAGAAGAGACGAGCAGTACTTC,CASSSGRRDEQYF
TRBJ1-1,.,TRBV5-5,.,TGTGCCAGCAGCTTAGCACAGGGTCCGTGGCTAGAAGCTTTCTTT,CASSLAQGPWLEAFF
TRBJ2-5,.,TRBV30,once,TGTGCCTGGAGTGTATCGACAGGACGAGAGACCCAGTACTTC,CAWSVSTGRETQYF
TRBJ2-1,TRBD1,TRBV6-6,.,TGTGCCAGCAGTTACTCCGAAACAGGGGGCAATGAGCAGTTCTTC,CASSYSETGGNEQFF
TRBJ2-7,.,TRBV15,.,TGTGCCACCAGGGATCCCTCGGGTTACGAGCAGTACTTC,CATRDPSGYEQYF
TRBJ1-1,TRBD1,TRBV9,.,TGTGCCAGCAGCGTAGGAGGTACAGGGGCTGAAGCTTTCTTT,CASSVGGTGAEAFF
TRBJ2-7,.,TRBV9,.,TGTGCCAGCAGCGTATCTCCTTCCTCCTACGAGCAGTACTTC,CASSVSPSSYEQYF
TRBJ2-3,.,TRBV7-3,.,TGTGCCAGCAGCAACGGGAATACGCAGTATTTT,CASSNGNTQYF
TRBJ1-1,.,TRBV11-2,.,TGTGCCAGCAGCTTAGGGAGAAACACTGAAGCTTTCTTT,CASSLGRNTEAFF
TRBJ2-7,.,TRBV5-4,.,TGTGCCAGCAGCTTGGGGGGCGGGGGCCGGGGCTCCTACGAGCAGTACTTC,CASSLGGGGRGSYEQYF
TRBJ2-1,TRBD2,TRBV30,.,TGTGCCTTATCCCGGACTAGCGGCTCGGAGCAGTTCTTC,CALSRTSGSEQFF
TRBJ2-2,.,TRBV7-3,.,TGTGCCAGCAGCTTAAGGCAGGGAACCGGGGAGCTGTTTTTT,CASSLRQGTGELFF
TRBJ1-4,TRBD1,TRBV20-1,.,TGCAGTGCTAGTCCCTGGACAGGGATGGTTGAAAAACTGTTTTTT,CSASPWTGMVEKLFF
TRBJ2-7,TRBD2,TRBV4-1,.,TGCGCCAGCAGCCAAGATCTTGGGACTAGCGCCGAGCAGTACTTC,CASSQDLGTSAEQYF
TRBJ1-3,.,TRBV10-3,.,TGTGCCATCAGTGAGTCAGGGCGGGACGGAAACACCATATATTTT,CAISESGRDGNTIYF
TRBJ2-7,TRBD2,TRBV15,.,TGTGCCACCAGCAGAGACTCGGGACTACTTTCCTACGAGCAGTACTTC,CATSRDSGLLSYEQYF
TRBJ1-1,TRBD1,TRBV3-1/TRBV3-2,.,TGTGCCAGCAGCCAATCAAACCTCAGGGGGACTGAAGCTTTCTTT,CASSQSNLRGTEAFF
TRBJ1-4,TRBD1,TRBV30,.,TGTGCCTGGAGGGGGACAGGTTATGAAAAACTGTTTTTT,CAWRGTGYEKLFF
TRBJ1-2,.,TRBV29-1,.,TGCAGCGTTGAAGATCGGGACACCAAAGGTGGGGGCTACACCTTC,CSVEDRDTKGGGYTF
TRBJ1-2,TRBD1,TRBV9,.,TGTGCCAGCAGCACCAGTATCTGGACAGGGAATGGCTACACCTTC,CASSTSIWTGNGYTF
TRBJ1-1,TRBD1,TRBV18,.,TGTGCCAGCTCAGATAGTAGGGACAGGCAAGCTTTCTTT,CASSDSRDRQAFF
TRBJ2-7,.,TRBV5-3,.,TGTGCCAGAAGCTCTGGTACTAGCCTGTTCCACGAGCAGTACTTC,CARSSGTSLFHEQYF
TRBJ1-3,.,TRBV18,.,TGTGCCAGCTCACCCAAGAAATTACCGGAGAGCTCTGGAAACACCATATATTTT,CASSPKKLPESSGNTIYF
TRBJ1-1,.,TRBV18,.,TGTGCCAGCTCACCATTAGGAGCGATGAACACTGAAGCTTTCTTT,CASSPLGAMNTEAFF
TRBJ2-5,.,TRBV5-4,.,TGTGCCAGCAGCCGAGGGACACACGAGACCCAGTACTTC,CASSRGTHETQYF
TRBJ1-2,TRBD1,TRBV28,.,TGTGCCAGCAGGCGGGACAGACTCTATGGCTACACCTTC,CASRRDRLYGYTF
TRBJ2-7,TRBD1,TRBV3-1/TRBV3-2,.,TGTGCCAGCAGCCCCCTAAGGGGGCTTTACGAGCAGTACTTC,CASSPLRGLYEQYF
TRBJ2-7,.,TRBV24-1,few,TGTGCCACCAGTTCCTCCCGGTCAGGCGTGAACGAGCAGTACTTC,CATSSSRSGVNEQYF
TRBJ2-3,TRBD1,TRBV7-8,.,TGTGCCAGCAGCTTAGGGTTCTTCGGGACAGGCACAGATACGCAGTATTTT,CASSLGFFGTGTDTQYF
TRBJ2-3,TRBD1,TRBV9,.,TGTGCCAGCAGCATAGAGGACAGGGTGCCAGATACGCAGTATTTT,CASSIEDRVPDTQYF
TRBJ1-6,.,TRBV28,.,TGTGCCAGCAGTTATCGGGAAAGCTGGCGGTTATGGTTTAATTCACCCCTCCACTTT,CASSYRESWRLWFNSPLHF
TRBJ1-5,TRBD1,TRBV15,.,TGTGCCACCAGCAGAGGGGCGGACAGGGGTCAGCCCCAGCATTTT,CATSRGADRGQPQHF
TRBJ1-1,.,TRBV7-6,.,TGTGCCAGCAGCCCGGTTTCACTGGGACATCACCTACCAGAGGGCATGAACACTGAAGCTTTCTTT,CASSPVSLGHHLPEGMNTEAFF
TRBJ2-1,TRBD1,TRBV28,.,TGTGCCAGCAGTTCTGGACAGGGGACGTTTCACAATGAGCAGTTCTTC,CASSSGQGTFHNEQFF
TRBJ2-2,.,TRBV12-1,.,TGTGCCAGCAGCTTTGTCTATATGGACAATACCGGGGAGCTGTTTTTT,CASSFVYMDNTGELFF
TRBJ1-2,.,TRBV12-3/TRBV12-4,.,TGTGCCAGCAGTTTAAGTGGCCAGGCTGGCTACACCTTC,CASSLSGQAGYTF
TRBJ1-2,TRBD1,TRBV5-6,.,TGTGCCAGCAGCTCCAGGACAGGTGACTATGGCTACACCTTC,CASSSRTGDYGYTF
TRBJ2-3,TRBD2,TRBV3-1/TRBV3-2,.,TGTGCCAGCAGCCGTCTAGCGGGGGAGGCGGGGGAGTATTTT,CASSRLAGEAGEYF
TRBJ2-5,TRBD1,TRBV11-2,.,TGTGCCAGCAGGAACGTAGGGAACAGGGGGCGAGAGACCCAGTACTTC,CASRNVGNRGRETQYF
TRBJ1-3,.,TRBV6-1,.,TGTGCCAGCAGTGCAACTTTGAATTCTTTGGGCGGAAACACCATATATTTT,CASSATLNSLGGNTIYF
TRBJ2-7,.,TRBV29-1,.,TGCAGCGTTGAAGGAGGGAGAGGACGTTACTACGAGCAGTACTTC,CSVEGGRGRYYEQYF
TRBJ1-4,TRBD1,TRBV5-1,.,TGCGCCAGCAGCTACAGGGGGGAGGTGAATGAAAAACTGTTTTTT,CASSYRGEVNEKLFF
TRBJ2-1,TRBD2,TRBV30,.,TGTGCCTGGAGTCTTGGGTTTTCGAGCGGGATATACAATGAGCAGTTCTTC,CAWSLGFSSGIYNEQFF
TRBJ2-1,TRBD2,TRBV18,once,TGTGCCAGCTCGCGGACTAGCGCTAATAGCTCCTACAATGAGCAGTTCTTC,CASSRTSANSSYNEQFF
TRBJ2-6,.,TRBV7-8,.,TGTGCCAGCAGCTTAGCGAGGGTGGGGATCCGCTCTGGGGCCAACGTCCTGACTTTC,CASSLARVGIRSGANVLTF
TRBJ2-1,TRBD2,TRBV28,.,TGTGCCAGCAGCCCTAGACTAGCGCCCTACAATGAGCAGTTCTTC,CASSPRLAPYNEQFF
TRBJ1-1,TRBD1,TRBV30,once,TGTGCCTGGAGTGGCCGGGACAGGGGAGGAACTGAAGCTTTCTTT,CAWSGRDRGGTEAFF
TRBJ1-2,.,TRBV30,.,TGTGCCTGGAGATTCGAAGGTGGAGGGGGGGACTATGGCTACACCTTC,CAWRFEGGGGDYGYTF
TRBJ1-1,.,TRBV11-2,.,TGTGCCAGCAGCGCGGATAGCAACACTGAAGCTTTCTTT,CASSADSNTEAFF
TRBJ1-5,.,TRBV28,.,TGTGCCAGCAGTGCCCCCCGAGGGCCCCAGCATTTT,CASSAPRGPQHF
TRBJ2-5,.,TRBV2,.,TGTGCCAGCAGTAACAGGGTGCGGGAGACCCAGTACTTC,CASSNRVRETQYF